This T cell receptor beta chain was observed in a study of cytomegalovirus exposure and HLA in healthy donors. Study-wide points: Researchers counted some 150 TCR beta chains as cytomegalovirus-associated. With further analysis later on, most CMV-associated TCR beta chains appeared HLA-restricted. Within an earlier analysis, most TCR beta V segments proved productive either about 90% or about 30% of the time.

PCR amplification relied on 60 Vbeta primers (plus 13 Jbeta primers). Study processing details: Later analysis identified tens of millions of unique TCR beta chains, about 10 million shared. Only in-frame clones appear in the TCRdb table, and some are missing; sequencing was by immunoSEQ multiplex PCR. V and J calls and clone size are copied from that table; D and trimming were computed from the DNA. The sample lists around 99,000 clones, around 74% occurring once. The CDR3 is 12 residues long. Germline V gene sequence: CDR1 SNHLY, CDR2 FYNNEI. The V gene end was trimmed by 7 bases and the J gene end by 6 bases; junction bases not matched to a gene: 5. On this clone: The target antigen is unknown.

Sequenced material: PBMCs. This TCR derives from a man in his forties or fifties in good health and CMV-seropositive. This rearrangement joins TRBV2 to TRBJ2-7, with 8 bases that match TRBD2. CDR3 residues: CASKTSVGEQYF. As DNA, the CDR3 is TGTGCCAGCAAGACTAGCGTAGGCGAGCAGTACTTC.